One and the same sample provided the 5 T cell receptor beta chains below, sequenced in a study of T-cell reconstitution after alpha-beta-depleted transplantation in children. Preparing the TCRbeta library involved the use of unique molecular identifiers. A single record per CDR3 protein comes from TCRdb applying MiXCR to the PCR reads. Of about 600,000 distinct CDR3 sequences detected, around 23% appear once; the ten largest clones hold roughly 13%. The source material was PBMCs, mostly from graft donor cells, sampled 360 days after TCRalphabeta/CD19-depleted stem cell transplant. These receptors were taken from a boy in the first two years of life who had a stem cell transplant for acute myeloid leukemia, so the T cells may come from the graft donor.

The chain recombines TRBV25-1 with TRBJ1-4; D not certain. Germline CDR1 MGHDK, CDR2 SYGVNS. The CDR3 consists of 17 residues. Trimming cost V 0 bases and J 0 bases, with 11 bases left between them. The CDR3 spells CASSEYRRTATNEKLFF. As DNA, the CDR3 is TGTGCCAGCAGTGAATATCGCAGGACGGCAACTAATGAAAAACTGTTTTTT.

The chain uses TRBV5-5 and TRBJ2-7; D possibly matches TRBD1 or TRBD2 (5 bases each). Trimming cost V 6 bases and J 8 bases, with 24 bases left between them. The length of the CDR3 is 15 residues. From germline, CDR1 is SGHKS and CDR2 YYEKEE (reference sequence). CDR3 region: CASMEQAFLGEKQYF. The CDR3 nucleotides read TGTGCCAGCATGGAACAGGCATTCCTCGGGGAGAAGCAGTACTTC.

The V gene is TRBV6-1, the J gene TRBJ2-5, with 8 positions matching TRBD2. Germline assignment: CDR1 MNHNS and CDR2 SASEGT. This CDR3 is built from 14 residues. Losses at the gene ends were 6 bases for V and 6 bases for J; bases not matched to a gene: 9. In DNA, the CDR3 is TGTGCCAGCAGCCTGTTCGGGGGGGCACAGACCCAGTACTTC. Residues: CASSLFGGAQTQYF.

The chain links TRBV4-3 to TRBJ1-2; D not resolved. Per the germline V gene, CDR1 is LGHNA and CDR2 is YSLEER. Trimming cost V 1 base and J 5 bases, with 17 bases left between them. This CDR3 is built from 16 residues. The CDR3, as DNA: TGCGCCAGCAGCCAAGGGGTGGAGGTATCCTCTTATGGCTACACCTTC. Protein: CASSQGVEVSSYGYTF.

This clonotype has ten or more counts. The V gene is TRBV12-3 or TRBV12-4, the J gene TRBJ2-2, with D perhaps being TRBD1 or TRBD2 (5 bases each). The ends were cut back, 4 bases at V and 2 bases at J, with 26 bases in the middle. The CDR3 covers 20 residues. The CDR3 nucleotides read TGTGCCAGCAGTTCGAGGCGGGTCCTTACCCAGGGCCATAACACCGGGGAGCTGTTTTTT. It specifies CASSSRRVLTQGHNTGELFF.